The rows below give T cell receptor beta chains drawn from one sample of a study of T cell responses to AZD1222 COVID-19 vaccine. TCRdb's copy holds only in-frame clones and misses some; the assay was immunoSEQ multiplex PCR. The sample yields about 110,000 clones, approximately 86% seen once. Sequences were derived from peripheral blood, sampled on day 0 of AZD1222 vaccination. All receptors come from an adult in good health. Both conserved end residues are part of each CDR3. D genes are given only for firm matches. Clone size appears in some rows only: once, few, many, or a class for an expanded clone.

- | - | TRBJ2-1 | TRBV28 | TGTGCCAGCAGTCTCCGACAGGTCAATGAGCAGTTCTTC | CASSLRQVNEQFF
- | TRBD1 | TRBJ1-5 | TRBV10-3 | TGTGCCATCAGTGTAGGGGACAGCTATAGCAATCAGCCCCAGCATTTT | CAISVGDSYSNQPQHF
- | - | TRBJ1-1 | TRBV2 | TGTGCCAGCTCAGGGGACACTGAAGCTTTCTTT | CASSGDTEAFF
- | - | TRBJ1-1 | TRBV9 | TGTGCCAGCAGCGTAGAGAAAGGACAGAACACTGAAGCTTTCTTT | CASSVEKGQNTEAFF
- | TRBD1 | TRBJ2-7 | TRBV5-6 | TGTGCCAGCAGCCGACAGGGTCGGGACGAGCAGTACTTC | CASSRQGRDEQYF
once | - | TRBJ2-2 | TRBV6-4 | TGTGCCAGCAGTGACAGGGACAACACCGGGGAGCTGTTTTTT | CASSDRDNTGELFF
- | - | TRBJ1-3 | TRBV3-1/TRBV3-2 | TGTGCCAGCAGCCAAAACAACAGGGCTAACACCATATATTTT | CASSQNNRANTIYF
few | TRBD2 | TRBJ2-2 | TRBV5-6 | TGTGCCAGCAGCCCCTGGACTAGCGGGGGGGCCCACACCGGGGAGCTGTTTTTT | CASSPWTSGGAHTGELFF
- | - | TRBJ1-5 | TRBV5-1 | TGCGCCAGCAGCCCGGGTGGGGATCAGCCCCAGCATTTT | CASSPGGDQPQHF
- | - | TRBJ1-2 | TRBV4-2 | TGTGCCAGCAGCCAAGGTGGCAACTATGGCTACACCTTC | CASSQGGNYGYTF
- | TRBD1 | TRBJ2-3 | TRBV9 | TGTGCCAGCAGCGTAGGGCAGGGGGCGGGAGATACGCAGTATTTT | CASSVGQGAGDTQYF
- | - | TRBJ1-1 | TRBV28 | TGTGCCAGCAGTTTCCGGGGCGGTTACACTGAAGCTTTCTTT | CASSFRGGYTEAFF
- | - | TRBJ2-7 | TRBV27 | TGTGCCAGCAGTCCCGGGGGCCTCTACGAGCAGTACTTC | CASSPGGLYEQYF
- | - | TRBJ1-2 | TRBV21-1 | TGTGCCAGCAGCAAATATCAGCCGCGCTATGGCTACACCTTC | CASSKYQPRYGYTF
- | - | TRBJ2-3 | TRBV10-3 | TGTGCCATCTCAAGTCCAAGCACAGATACGCAGTATTTT | CAISSPSTDTQYF
- | TRBD2 | TRBJ2-3 | TRBV29-1 | TGCAGCGTTGTGGGGACTAGCGGGGTAGGAGATACGCAGTATTTT | CSVVGTSGVGDTQYF
- | - | TRBJ1-1 | TRBV7-8 | TGTGCCAGCAGCTTTGGAGGGAACACTGAAGCTTTCTTT | CASSFGGNTEAFF
few | - | TRBJ1-1 | TRBV30 | TGTGCCTGGGCTATCAGGGGAAACACTGAAGCTTTCTTT | CAWAIRGNTEAFF
- | TRBD1 | TRBJ1-5 | TRBV6-5 | TGTGCCAGCAGAGCAGGGGGCGGCAATCAGCCCCAGCATTTT | CASRAGGGNQPQHF
- | - | TRBJ1-1 | TRBV25-1 | TGTGCCAGCAGGGACGCGCGATTGAACACTGAAGCTTTCTTT | CASRDARLNTEAFF
- | - | TRBJ1-2 | TRBV7-2 | TGTGCCAGCAGCACAGCTTTGCCGACAGGCCTCTATGGCTACACCTTC | CASSTALPTGLYGYTF
- | - | TRBJ1-1 | TRBV25-1 | TGTGCCAGCAGTGCCTCGGCAGAAAACACTGAAGCTTTCTTT | CASSASAENTEAFF
once | TRBD2 | TRBJ2-7 | TRBV4-3 | TGCGCCAGCAGTGTAGAGGGAAAGCGGGGCGAGCAGTACTTC | CASSVEGKRGEQYF
- | - | TRBJ2-6 | TRBV19 | TGTGCCAGTACTACACAGGGTTTTGGGGCCAACGTCCTGACTTTC | CASTTQGFGANVLTF
once | TRBD2 | TRBJ2-7 | TRBV7-8 | TGTGCCAGCAGCTTTATGGGGCTTAGCGGGATTCCTCTCGAGCAGTACTTC | CASSFMGLSGIPLEQYF
- | - | TRBJ2-3 | TRBV7-9 | TGTGCCAGCAGCTTAGTAAGGAACACAGATACGCAGTATTTT | CASSLVRNTDTQYF
- | - | TRBJ1-5 | TRBV10-3 | TGTGCCATCAGTGAGTCGAGGAGGGATAGCAATCAGCCCCAGCATTTT | CAISESRRDSNQPQHF
- | - | TRBJ2-1 | TRBV4-3 | TGCGCCAGCAGCCAAGACACGGGAGTAGGGAGCTCCTACAATGAGCAGTTCTTC | CASSQDTGVGSSYNEQFF
- | - | TRBJ1-6 | TRBV7-6 | TGTGCCAGCAGCTTAGCGGGGGATTCACCCCTCCACTTT | CASSLAGDSPLHF
- | TRBD2 | TRBJ2-3 | TRBV5-1 | TGCGCCAGCAGCACGGCACTAGCGGGAGGAGATACGCAGTATTTT | CASSTALAGGDTQYF
- | - | TRBJ2-3 | TRBV24-1 | TGTGCCACCTCAATTCCCCCTGCAGATACGCAGTATTTT | CATSIPPADTQYF
- | - | TRBJ1-5 | TRBV5-5 | TGTGCCAGCACCAAGGGGCAGGGTGGCAATCAGCCCCAGCATTTT | CASTKGQGGNQPQHF
- | - | TRBJ2-2 | TRBV15 | TGTGCCACCAGCGCCCGCGCTGGTGGGGTGCTGTTTTTT | CATSARAGGVLFF
- | - | TRBJ2-7 | TRBV11-3 | TGTGCCAGCAGCCTCGGGTTGTTCGCTGCCTACGAGCAGTACTTC | CASSLGLFAAYEQYF
- | - | TRBJ2-2 | TRBV5-4 | TGTGCCAGCAGCTTGAAAGCGATCGGGGAGCTGTTTTTT | CASSLKAIGELFF
- | TRBD1 | TRBJ2-3 | TRBV19 | TGTGCCACTGCCACAGGGGCTCAAGATACGCAGTATTTT | CATATGAQDTQYF
- | TRBD1 | TRBJ1-2 | TRBV2 | TGTGCCAGCAGTGAGGGCCTAACAGGGGCCTATGGCTACACCTTC | CASSEGLTGAYGYTF
- | - | TRBJ1-4 | TRBV3-1/TRBV3-2 | TGTGCCAGCGGCCGTAGGTCCGACAATGAAAAACTGTTTTTT | CASGRRSDNEKLFF
few | - | TRBJ2-3 | TRBV20-1 | TGCAGTGCTAGTGGGGACCCATTCACAGATACGCAGTATTTT | CSASGDPFTDTQYF
- | TRBD1 | TRBJ1-3 | TRBV7-3 | TGTGCCAGCAGCGCAGGGAATAGGGGGCAAAGTGGAAACACCATATATTTT | CASSAGNRGQSGNTIYF
- | TRBD1 | TRBJ1-4 | TRBV18 | TGTGCCAGCTCACCGATCTCACCGGGACAGGTGAATGAAAAACTGTTTTTT | CASSPISPGQVNEKLFF
- | - | TRBJ1-2 | TRBV5-6 | TGTGCCAGCAGCTTTGGGCGGGGAGATGGGGGCTACACCTTC | CASSFGRGDGGYTF
- | - | TRBJ1-4 | TRBV18 | TGTGCCAGCTCACCAGGGGCCGGGAGAGAAAAACTGTTTTTT | CASSPGAGREKLFF
- | - | TRBJ2-7 | TRBV19 | TGTGCCAGCGGCCGGGACTCTGGGGAGCAGTACTTC | CASGRDSGEQYF
- | - | TRBJ2-7 | TRBV18 | TGTGCCAGCTCACCGTCCCTCTACGAGCAGTACTTC | CASSPSLYEQYF
- | - | TRBJ1-1 | TRBV5-4 | TGTGCCAGCAGCTTTGGGGTTTTTGTGAACACTGAAGCTTTCTTT | CASSFGVFVNTEAFF
- | TRBD1 | TRBJ1-2 | TRBV5-1 | TGCGCCAGCAGCTGGCGGACAGGGGGCAAGATGGGCTACACCTTC | CASSWRTGGKMGYTF
- | TRBD1 | TRBJ1-1 | TRBV2 | TGTGCCAGCTGGTACAGGGGGCTGAACACTGAAGCTTTCTTT | CASWYRGLNTEAFF
- | TRBD1 | TRBJ1-2 | TRBV29-1 | TGCAGCGTTGAACCCGGGACAGGGGACTATGGCTACACCTTC | CSVEPGTGDYGYTF
- | - | TRBJ1-1 | TRBV18 | TGTGCCAGCTCACCACGGAAGGGGAGCACTGAAGCTTTCTTT | CASSPRKGSTEAFF